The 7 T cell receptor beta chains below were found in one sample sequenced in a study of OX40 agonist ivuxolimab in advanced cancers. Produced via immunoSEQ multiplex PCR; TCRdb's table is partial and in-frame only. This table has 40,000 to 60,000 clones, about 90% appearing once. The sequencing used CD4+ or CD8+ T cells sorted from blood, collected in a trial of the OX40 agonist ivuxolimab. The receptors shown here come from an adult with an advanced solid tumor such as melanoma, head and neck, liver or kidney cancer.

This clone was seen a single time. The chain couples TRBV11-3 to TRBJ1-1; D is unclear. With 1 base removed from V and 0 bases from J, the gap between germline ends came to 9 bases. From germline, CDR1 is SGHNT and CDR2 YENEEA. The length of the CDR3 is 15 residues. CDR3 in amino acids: CASSLGPPMNTEAFF. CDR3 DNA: TGTGCCAGCAGCTTAGGACCGCCGATGAACACTGAAGCTTTCTTT.

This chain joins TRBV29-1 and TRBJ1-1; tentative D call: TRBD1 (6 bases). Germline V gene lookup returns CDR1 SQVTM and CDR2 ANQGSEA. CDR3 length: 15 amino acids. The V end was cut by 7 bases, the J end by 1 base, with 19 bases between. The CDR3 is CSAPQGTLRNTEAFF. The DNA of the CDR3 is TGCAGCGCGCCTCAGGGGACCCTGAGGAACACTGAAGCTTTCTTT. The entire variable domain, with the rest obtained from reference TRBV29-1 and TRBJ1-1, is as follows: SAVISQKPSRDICQRGTSLTIQCQVDSQVTMMFWYRQQPGQSLTLIATANQGSEATYESGFVIDKFPISRPNLTFSTLTVSNMSPEDSSIYLCSAPQGTLRNTEAFFGQGTRLTVV.

This CDR3 reads CASSPGTANTGELFF. Here the CDR3 DNA reads TGTGCCAGCAGCCCCGGGACAGCTAACACCGGGGAGCTGTTTTTT. The genes are TRBV11-3 and TRBJ2-2; 7 nucleotides match TRBD1. The V gene end was trimmed by 5 bases and the J gene end by 2 bases; junction bases not matched to a gene: 5. The CDR3 loop spans 15 amino acids. Germline V CDR1 and CDR2: SGHNT, YENEEA.

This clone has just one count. The CDR3 DNA reads TGTGCCAGCACTGGGGCTACCTCCTACGAGCAGTACTTC. It yields the protein CASTGATSYEQYF. V usage is TRBV28 and J usage is TRBJ2-5; tentative D call: TRBD1 (5 bases). The end of the DNA fits TRBJ2-7 better, so the J call may be wrong. CDR3 length: 13 residues. Germline CDR1 MDHEN, CDR2 SYDVKM.

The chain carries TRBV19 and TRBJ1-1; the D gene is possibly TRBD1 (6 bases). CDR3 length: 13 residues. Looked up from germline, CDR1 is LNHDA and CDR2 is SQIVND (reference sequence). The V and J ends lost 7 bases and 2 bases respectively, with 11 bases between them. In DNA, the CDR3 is TGTGCCAGTAAGTGGGGGCTAAACACTGAAGCTTTCTTT. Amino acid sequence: CASKWGLNTEAFF.

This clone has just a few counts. The CDR3 is CASRGTESSYEQYF. In nucleotides, the CDR3 is TGTGCCAGCAGGGGGACGGAAAGCTCCTACGAGCAGTACTTC. This sequence joins TRBV5-4 and TRBJ2-7; either TRBD1 or TRBD2 may fit D (5 bases each). V lost 5 bases, J lost 0 bases, and 12 bases lay in between. The germline CDR1 and CDR2 sequences are SGHNT and YYREEE (reference sequence). CDR3 size: 14 residues.

The CDR3 nucleotides read TGCGCCAGCAGCTTGGAACCAGTTATGAACACTGAAGCTTTCTTT. Amino acids: CASSLEPVMNTEAFF. This sequence joins TRBV5-1 and TRBJ1-1; no reliable D call. V was clipped by 0 bases and J by 0 bases, with 9 bases between them. The CDR3 runs 15 residues. The germline CDR1 and CDR2 sequences are SGHRS and YFSETQ.